A selection of T cell receptor beta chains follows, all from one sample in a study of blood T cell repertoires in COVID-19. Only in-frame clones appear in the TCRdb table, and some are missing; sequencing was by immunoSEQ multiplex PCR. The sample yields approximately 270,000 clones, about 91% seen once. The sequenced sample consisted of peripheral blood. The receptor set was obtained from a man at least 80 years old with acute or convalescent COVID-19. Both conserved end residues are part of each CDR3. D genes are given only for firm matches. Only some rows state a clone size, as once, few, many or a class for expanded clones.

D | size | J | V | DNA | CDR3
TRBD1 | . | TRBJ1-2 | TRBV7-6 | TGTGCCAGCAGCCCAGGGGGGACTAACTATGGCTACACCTTC | CASSPGGTNYGYTF
. | few | TRBJ2-7 | TRBV10-3 | TGTGCCATCAGTGTGCGGTCGGAGAACGAGCAGTACTTC | CAISVRSENEQYF
TRBD1 | . | TRBJ2-7 | TRBV27 | TGTGCCAGCAGTCCCTGGACAGGGAACGAGCAGTACTTC | CASSPWTGNEQYF
TRBD1 | . | TRBJ2-7 | TRBV6-5 | TGTGCCGGGGGACAGGCTAACGAGCAGTACTTC | CAGGQANEQYF
. | . | TRBJ1-1 | TRBV4-1 | TGCGCCAGCAGCCAAGGGACACCCACTGAAGCTTTCTTT | CASSQGTPTEAFF
. | . | TRBJ2-5 | TRBV7-6 | TGTGCCAGCAGCCCCGTTTCAAACGTGCCTAGAGAGACCCAGTACTTC | CASSPVSNVPRETQYF
TRBD1 | . | TRBJ1-4 | TRBV19 | TGTGCCAGTAGTGCGTCGGAAGGGACAGGGCTAAATGAAAAACTGTTTTTT | CASSASEGTGLNEKLFF
TRBD1 | . | TRBJ2-3 | TRBV6-2/TRBV6-3 | TGTGCCAGCAGCTCGACGAGGGGACAGGCTACAGATACGCAGTATTTT | CASSSTRGQATDTQYF
TRBD2 | . | TRBJ2-5 | TRBV5-1 | TGCGCCAGCTCTCGGGGGGACCAAGAGACCCAGTACTTC | CASSRGDQETQYF
. | . | TRBJ2-3 | TRBV2 | TGTGCCAGCAGGCGGACTCGAGCAGATACGCAGTATTTT | CASRRTRADTQYF
. | . | TRBJ1-3 | TRBV5-1 | TGCGCCAGCAGCTTCGGGGAATTAAACACCATATATTTT | CASSFGELNTIYF
TRBD2 | . | TRBJ2-1 | TRBV7-3 | TGTGCCAGCAGCCCACCGGGACTAGGCAATGAGCAGTTCTTC | CASSPPGLGNEQFF
. | . | TRBJ1-1 | TRBV4-2 | TGTGCCAGCAGCCAAGAATGGGAGGCGAACACTGAAGCTTTCTTT | CASSQEWEANTEAFF
TRBD2 | once | TRBJ2-2 | TRBV7-2 | TGTGCCAGCACCCCTGCGGCGGGAGTGAACACCGGGGAGCTGTTTTTT | CASTPAAGVNTGELFF
. | . | TRBJ2-1 | TRBV29-1 | TGCAGCGTTGAAGTGCAGGGGCGCTACAATGAGCAGTTCTTC | CSVEVQGRYNEQFF
. | . | TRBJ2-5 | TRBV5-6 | TGTGCCAGCAGCTCCGGACAGCGAGGAGAGACCCAGTACTTC | CASSSGQRGETQYF
TRBD1 | . | TRBJ1-1 | TRBV6-5 | TGTGCCAGCAGTTACTCGGGGGGCAGGGGGACTGAAGCTTTCTTT | CASSYSGGRGTEAFF
. | . | TRBJ2-3 | TRBV4-3 | TGCGCCAGCAGCCAAGACCTGGACTTATACACAGATACGCAGTATTTT | CASSQDLDLYTDTQYF
. | . | TRBJ1-1 | TRBV7-3 | TGTGCCAGCAGCCAGGGGACGGGTGAAGCTTTCTTT | CASSQGTGEAFF
. | . | TRBJ2-1 | TRBV12-3/TRBV12-4 | TGTGCCAGCACCCCCAGCGTAGACAATGAGCAGTTCTTC | CASTPSVDNEQFF
TRBD1 | . | TRBJ1-4 | TRBV9 | TGTGCCAGCAGCGTAGCTACGGGGACAGGGGATGAAAAACTGTTTTTT | CASSVATGTGDEKLFF
TRBD1 | few | TRBJ2-1 | TRBV5-1 | TGCGCCAGCAGCCCGGGACAGGGCCCAGTCAATGAGCAGTTCTTC | CASSPGQGPVNEQFF
TRBD2 | . | TRBJ2-1 | TRBV7-9 | TGTGCCAGCAGCTTAGCTAGCGGGGGGAGTTACAATGAGCAGTTCTTC | CASSLASGGSYNEQFF
. | . | TRBJ1-3 | TRBV6-2/TRBV6-3 | TGTGCCAGCAGGCCTCCAGGGACTGGAAACACCATATATTTT | CASRPPGTGNTIYF